These T cell receptor beta chains were read from a single sample in a study of blood T cells in healthy people across ages. TCRdb processed the 5' RACE reads anew with MiXCR; each CDR3 protein has one entry. The data hold about 630,000 distinct CDR3 sequences, with around 20% observed a single time. The specimen was blood. These receptors all stem from a man between 65 and 85 years old in good health. Both conserved end residues are part of each CDR3. The D gene is left open where the match is weak. Clone size is not always given. Where it is, it says once, few, many or a class for expanded clones.

TRBJ2-6,16,TRBV6-2/TRBV6-3,few,NA,CASSPLDASGANVLTF,TGTGCCAGCAGTCCATTGGACGCCTCCGGGGCCAACGTCCTGACTTTC
TRBJ2-5,15,TRBV7-2,NA,TRBD2,CASSLSSGGVETQYF,TGTGCCAGCAGCTTATCTAGCGGAGGGGTAGAGACCCAGTACTTC
TRBJ1-1,17,TRBV7-2,NA,NA,CASSLAEKQVVNTEAFF,TGTGCCAGCAGCTTAGCAGAAAAACAGGTGGTGAACACTGAAGCTTTCTTT
TRBJ1-2,15,TRBV18,NA,NA,CASSPGRAPNYGYTF,TGTGCCAGCTCACCAGGGAGGGCTCCTAACTATGGCTACACCTTC
TRBJ2-5,14,TRBV6-2/TRBV6-3,few,TRBD2,CASRGVAGLYEQCF,TGTGCCAGCAGGGGGGTAGCGGGACTCTACGAGCAGTGCTTC
TRBJ2-3,16,TRBV10-2,NA,NA,CASSESWAGQTNTQYF,TGCGCCAGCAGTGAGTCATGGGCGGGTCAGACAAATACGCAGTATTTT
TRBJ2-1,15,TRBV4-2,few,NA,CASSQAQSSHNEQFF,TGTGCCAGCAGCCAAGCCCAAAGCTCCCACAATGAGCAGTTCTTC
TRBJ2-7,15,TRBV12-3/TRBV12-4,few,TRBD1,CASSSRQGGIYEQYF,TGTGCCAGCAGTTCGCGACAGGGGGGGATTTACGAGCAGTACTTC
TRBJ2-5,14,TRBV5-1,NA,TRBD2,CASYSGRDQETQHF,TGCGCCAGCTATAGCGGGAGAGACCAAGAGACCCAGCACTTC
TRBJ2-7,15,TRBV6-2/TRBV6-3,few,NA,CASSYWAGSSYEQYF,TGTGCCAGCAGTTACTGGGCAGGGTCATCCTACGAGCAGTACTTC
TRBJ2-5,14,TRBV29-1,NA,NA,CSVGRAAQRETQYF,TGCAGCGTTGGACGGGCGGCCCAAAGAGAGACCCAGTACTTC
TRBJ2-5,15,TRBV5-1,few,NA,CASSLETGRIETQYF,TGCGCCAGCAGCTTAGAAACAGGGAGAATCGAGACCCAGTACTTC
TRBJ2-2,15,TRBV7-2,few,NA,CASSLVSGNTGELFF,TGTGCCAGCAGCTTAGTTTCCGGAAACACCGGGGAGCTGTTTTTT
TRBJ2-7,13,TRBV29-1,NA,TRBD2,CSVVAGGFHEQYF,TGCAGCGTTGTCGCGGGAGGGTTCCACGAGCAGTACTTC
TRBJ2-3,16,TRBV5-1,NA,NA,CASSLVSGASTDTQYF,TGCGCCAGCAGCTTGGTGTCGGGGGCGAGCACAGATACGCAGTATTTT
TRBJ2-1,23,TRBV11-2,NA,NA,CASSLLVVILMKREFSHNNEQFF,TGTGCCAGCAGCTTATTGGTTGTGATCCTGATGAAACGGGAGTTTTCCCACAACAATGAGCAGTTCTTC
TRBJ2-1,16,TRBV5-1,few,TRBD2,CASSPPRSGGYNEQFF,TGCGCCAGCAGCCCACCCCGCAGCGGGGGATACAATGAGCAGTTCTTC
TRBJ2-1,15,TRBV28,once,TRBD2,CASRSRGLAGNEQFF,TGTGCCAGCAGGTCTAGGGGACTAGCGGGAAATGAGCAGTTCTTC
TRBJ2-4,14,TRBV12-3/TRBV12-4,NA,NA,CASSISLAKNIQYF,TGTGCCAGCAGTATCAGTCTAGCCAAAAACATTCAGTACTTC
TRBJ1-6,15,TRBV28,many,NA,CASSSSIRYNSPLHF,TGTGCCAGCAGTTCCTCGATTCGCTATAATTCACCCCTCCACTTT
TRBJ2-1,14,TRBV7-6,NA,NA,CASSLTNNYNEQFF,TGTGCCAGCAGCTTAACCAATAACTACAATGAGCAGTTCTTC
TRBJ2-1,16,TRBV20-1,many,TRBD2,CSATPITGGPRNEQFF,TGCAGTGCCACTCCAATCACGGGAGGGCCGCGGAATGAGCAGTTCTTC
TRBJ2-7,13,TRBV6-2/TRBV6-3,NA,TRBD1,CASRDRGTYEQYF,TGTGCCAGTAGAGACAGGGGGACCTACGAGCAGTACTTC
TRBJ2-7,16,TRBV5-6,few,TRBD2,CASSFSTSGSLYEQYF,TGTGCCAGCAGCTTCTCTACTAGCGGGAGTCTCTACGAGCAGTACTTC
TRBJ2-5,11,TRBV10-2,few,NA,CASSESRVEYF,TGCGCCAGCAGTGAGTCGAGGGTGGAGTACTTC
TRBJ1-2,14,TRBV28,few,NA,CASSSSTGPYGYTF,TGTGCCAGCAGTTCCTCGACAGGACCCTATGGCTACACCTTC
TRBJ1-2,15,TRBV6-5,many,TRBD1,CASSYSTGNGYGYTF,TGTGCCAGCAGTTACTCGACAGGGAACGGCTATGGCTACACCTTC
TRBJ2-1,14,TRBV12-3/TRBV12-4,few,NA,CASSLLTGEETQCF,TGTGCCAGCAGCCTCCTGACAGGCGAAGAGACCCAGTGCTTC
TRBJ2-6,17,TRBV28,NA,NA,CASSFGFGSPGANVLTF,TGTGCCAGCAGTTTTGGGTTTGGAAGCCCTGGGGCCAACGTCCTGACTTTC
TRBJ2-1,14,TRBV20-1,few,TRBD2,CSASTSGGVGEQFF,TGCAGTGCTAGTACTAGCGGGGGGGTGGGTGAGCAGTTCTTC
TRBJ2-3,14,TRBV24-1,NA,TRBD1,CATSAGQGSDTQYF,TGTGCCACCAGTGCCGGACAGGGGTCAGATACGCAGTATTTT
TRBJ2-3,14,TRBV18,few,NA,CASGSGAPMDTQYF,TGTGCCAGCGGGTCGGGAGCCCCCATGGATACGCAGTATTTT
TRBJ1-1,13,TRBV29-1,NA,TRBD1,CSVEGQGRTEAFF,TGCAGCGTCGAGGGACAGGGGAGGACTGAAGCTTTCTTT
TRBJ2-2,15,TRBV12-5,few,TRBD2,CASANPTSGPGELFF,TGTGCTAGTGCCAACCCCACTAGCGGTCCCGGGGAGCTGTTTTTT
TRBJ2-1,16,TRBV7-2,NA,NA,CASSIPSGRGGNEQFF,TGTGCCAGCAGCATCCCGTCGGGTAGAGGGGGAAATGAGCAGTTCTTC
TRBJ2-1,14,TRBV2,few,NA,CASSPPDDSDEQFF,TGTGCCAGCAGTCCCCCCGACGACTCCGATGAGCAGTTCTTC
TRBJ1-1,14,TRBV5-1,few,NA,CASSLAPANTEAFF,TGCGCCAGCAGCTTGGCTCCAGCTAACACTGAAGCTTTCTTT
TRBJ2-4,13,TRBV20-1,NA,NA,CSAPGQNKNIQYF,TGCAGTGCCCCCGGACAAAACAAAAACATTCAGTACTTC
TRBJ2-1,16,TRBV10-3,few,TRBD2,CAISPRGAGDRNEQFF,TGTGCCATCTCACCCCGCGGAGCGGGAGATCGCAATGAGCAGTTCTTC
TRBJ2-5,14,TRBV6-1,NA,TRBD2,CASGGGPFQETQYF,TGTGCCAGCGGGGGAGGGCCTTTCCAAGAGACCCAGTACTTC
TRBJ2-7,12,TRBV6-2/TRBV6-3,NA,NA,CASSYGVYEQYF,TGTGCCAGCAGTTACGGGGTATACGAGCAGTACTTC
TRBJ2-1,16,TRBV7-2,few,TRBD2,CASSLSGLAGPNEQFF,TGTGCCAGCAGCTTAAGCGGACTAGCGGGACCCAATGAGCAGTTCTTC
TRBJ2-3,16,TRBV4-2,NA,TRBD2,CASSQTSGSSTDTQYF,TGTGCCAGCAGCCAGACTAGCGGGAGTAGCACAGATACGCAGTATTTT
TRBJ2-1,13,TRBV14,NA,NA,CASSPLGASEQFF,TGTGCCAGCAGTCCTTTAGGCGCTAGCGAGCAGTTCTTC
TRBJ1-4,11,TRBV29-1,few,NA,CSAKGGEKLFF,TGCAGCGCAAAGGGGGGGGAAAAACTGTTTTTT
TRBJ2-7,20,TRBV28,NA,TRBD2,CASSLRDTEPRLADSYEQYF,TGTGCCAGCAGTTTGAGGGACACAGAACCAAGACTAGCGGACTCCTACGAGCAGTACTTC
TRBJ2-6,17,TRBV5-1,NA,TRBD1,CASSTGQLSSGANVLTF,TGCGCCAGCAGCACGGGACAGCTAAGCTCTGGGGCCAACGTCCTGACTTTC
TRBJ2-7,13,TRBV7-2,few,NA,CASRFSGTYEQYF,TGTGCCAGCAGATTTTCCGGGACCTACGAGCAGTACTTC
TRBJ2-7,15,TRBV27,few,TRBD2,CASSLSSGKSYEQYF,TGTGCCAGCAGTTTAAGTAGCGGGAAGTCCTACGAGCAGTACTTC
TRBJ2-2,14,TRBV9,NA,NA,CASSMTANTGELFF,TGTGCCAGCAGCATGACCGCGAACACCGGGGAGCTGTTTTTT
TRBJ2-1,17,TRBV29-1,once,TRBD2,CSVETRGLANVYNEQFF,TGCAGCGTTGAAACTCGGGGACTAGCGAACGTCTACAATGAGCAGTTCTTC
TRBJ2-5,13,TRBV7-2,few,TRBD2,CASSGTTVRAQYF,TGTGCCAGCAGCGGGACTACCGTTAGGGCCCAGTACTTC
TRBJ2-1,17,TRBV3-1,NA,TRBD2,CASSEPGGKSAYNEQFF,TGTGCCAGCAGCGAACCCGGGGGGAAAAGCGCCTACAATGAGCAGTTCTTC
TRBJ1-1,12,TRBV24-1,NA,NA,CATSDSLSEAFF,TGTGCCACCAGTGACTCCCTCTCTGAAGCTTTCTTT
TRBJ2-7,18,TRBV7-2,few,NA,CASSLVSQGSVSSYEQYF,TGTGCCAGCAGCTTAGTATCCCAGGGCAGCGTTAGCTCCTACGAGCAGTACTTC
TRBJ2-5,16,TRBV9,NA,NA,CASSAGKERPVETQYF,TGTGCCAGCAGCGCGGGGAAGGAGCGTCCTGTGGAGACCCAGTACTTC
TRBJ1-5,15,TRBV4-1,NA,TRBD1,CASSQEGQSNQPQHF,TGCGCCAGCAGCCAAGAGGGACAGAGCAATCAGCCCCAGCATTTT
TRBJ2-2,13,TRBV11-2,once,NA,CASSLGMAGELFF,TGTGCCAGCAGCTTAGGTATGGCCGGGGAGCTGTTTTTT
TRBJ2-7,14,TRBV28,many,NA,CASSSPPSSYEQYF,TGTGCCAGCAGTTCACCACCTAGCTCCTACGAGCAGTACTTC